What follows are 27 T cell receptor beta chains derived from one specimen sequenced in a study of cytomegalovirus exposure and HLA in healthy donors. The PCR made use of 60 Vbeta and 13 Jbeta primers. Data came from immunoSEQ multiplex PCR; TCRdb stores just in-frame clones and leaves some out. Recorded for this sample: fewer than 150,000 clones. Sequenced input: PBMCs. The receptors were sampled from a man in his forties or fifties in good health and CMV-seronegative.

The chain couples TRBV9 to TRBJ1-2; maybe TRBD1 (5 bases). V lost 4 bases and J 4 bases, leaving 14 bases between the germline ends. CDR3 length: 14 residues. The germline V gene encodes CDR1 SGDLS and CDR2 YYNGEE. This chain's CDR3 is CASSPLDTLYGYTF. The CDR3, as DNA: TGTGCCAGCAGCCCTCTGGACACTCTCTATGGCTACACCTTC.

The V call is TRBV5-6, the J call TRBJ2-1; D gene unclear. The V end was cut by 6 bases, the J end by 5 bases, with 6 bases between. The CDR3 is made up of 11 amino acids. Looked up from germline, CDR1 is SGHDT and CDR2 is YYEEEE. This CDR3 is CASTTDNEQFF. The CDR3 nucleotides read TGTGCCAGCACCACGGACAATGAGCAGTTCTTC.

This rearrangement joins TRBV6-6 to TRBJ1-5; D gene unclear. CDR1 MNHNY and CDR2 SVGAGI come from the germline V gene (reference sequence). The CDR3 is made up of 13 amino acids. Trimming shortened V by 6 bases and J by 11 bases, and 17 bases separated the two germline ends. CDR3 nucleotides: TGTGCCAGCAGGAGGAACCACGGGGAAGCCCAGCATTTT. Translating gives CASRRNHGEAQHF.

This chain uses TRBV14 with TRBJ2-1, with D possibly TRBD2 on 6 matching bases. This CDR3 has 16 amino acids. The germline CDR1 and CDR2 sequences are SGHDN and FVKESK. V was shortened by 0 bases and J by 4 bases, with 13 bases between the two germline ends. CDR3 sequence (DNA): TGTGCCAGCAGCCAAGATGGTGGTAGCGGATACAATGAGCAGTTCTTC. As protein: CASSQDGGSGYNEQFF.

The chain combines TRBV12-5 with TRBJ2-3, with 10 bases lining up with TRBD2. V lost 4 bases, J lost 6 bases, and 4 bases stayed unmatched. The germline gives CDR1 LGHNT, CDR2 FRNRAP. The CDR3 runs 14 residues. CDR3 coding DNA: TGTGCTAGTGGTTCAGCGGGGGGGCGGGATACGCAGTATTTT. It yields the protein CASGSAGGRDTQYF.

The J gene is TRBJ2-7, the V gene TRBV4-3; 7 nucleotides match TRBD2. Germline assignment: CDR1 LGHNA and CDR2 YSLEER. The CDR3 spans 13 residues. The ends lost 9 bases at V and 3 bases at J; junction bases unmatched: 8. The CDR3: CARTTSDGYEQYF. CDR3 nucleotide sequence: TGCGCCAGGACCACTAGCGACGGCTACGAGCAGTACTTC.

The chain carries TRBV7-8 and TRBJ1-6, with D possibly TRBD1 on 5 matching bases. The V gene lost 2 bases and the J gene lost 7 bases, with 9 bases spanning the gap. The CDR3 totals 14 residues. Germline V gives CDR1 SGHVS, CDR2 FQNEAQ. The CDR3 nucleotides are TGTGCCAGCAGCTTATTGGGGCTAAATTCACCCCTCCACTTT. Protein product: CASSLLGLNSPLHF.

The V call is TRBV6-1, the J call TRBJ2-7; 7 positions agree with TRBD1. The V gene's germline CDR1 is MNHNS and CDR2 SASEGT. Trimming cost V 3 bases and J 3 bases; bases outside gene matches: 8. The CDR3 extends over 15 amino acids. The CDR3 DNA sequence: TGTGCCAGCAGTGACCTCGGGACAGCAGACTACGAGCAGTACTTC. Translating it yields CASSDLGTADYEQYF.

The chain has TRBV2 and TRBJ2-6; the D is unclear. CDR1 SNHLY and CDR2 FYNNEI come from the germline V gene. V dropped 1 base and J dropped 3 bases, with 7 bases sitting between them. The CDR3 is 15 residues long. The DNA for the CDR3 is TGTGCCAGCAGTGAAGAGTACTTTGGGGCCAACGTCCTGACTTTC. Translation gives CASSEEYFGANVLTF.

As DNA, the CDR3 is TGTGCCAGCAGCCTTCACGACAGGGGCACAGATACGCAGTATTTT. Its protein product is CASSLHDRGTDTQYF. The V and J genes are TRBV6-5 and TRBJ2-3; 7 nucleotides align to TRBD1. Germline values: CDR1 MNHEY, CDR2 SVGAGI. Trimming took 6 bases from V and 1 from J; bases not matched to a gene: 7. The CDR3 consists of 15 residues.

The V and J genes are TRBV4-2 and TRBJ2-2; D may be TRBD1 (5 bases). Germline V gene sequence: CDR1 LGHNA, CDR2 YNFKEQ. This CDR3 contains 20 residues. V lost 4 bases to trimming and J lost 2 bases, with 26 bases between them. The CDR3 sequence: CASSLRYPPNRSPNTGELFF. The CDR3 region has the DNA TGTGCCAGCAGCCTCAGATATCCTCCAAACAGGAGCCCCAACACCGGGGAGCTGTTTTTT.

The chain has TRBV12-5 and TRBJ1-1; D is ambiguous. Germline V CDR1 and CDR2: LGHNT, FRNRAP. The CDR3 is 12 amino acids. The V end was cut by 5 bases, the J end by 3 bases, with 7 bases between. CDR3 sequence: CASGQEDTEAFF. The CDR3 DNA reads TGTGCTAGTGGTCAGGAGGACACTGAAGCTTTCTTT.

The rearrangement uses TRBV14 and TRBJ2-1; unclear D gene. CDR3 length: 15 amino acids. V was pared by 1 base and J by 9 bases, with 16 bases between. Germline assignment: CDR1 SGHDN and CDR2 FVKESK. CDR3 protein: CASSQALGRSGEQFF. CDR3 bases: TGTGCCAGCAGCCAAGCTCTGGGCAGGTCTGGTGAGCAGTTCTTC.

This chain uses TRBV5-1 with TRBJ2-7, with a weak D call TRBD1 (6 bases). Germline-derived CDR1 and CDR2 are SGHRS and YFSETQ. V was shortened by 1 base and J by 4 bases, with 15 bases between the two germline ends. The CDR3 totals 15 residues. CDR3 in DNA: TGCGCCAGCAGCTTGAGGCAGGGGATTGGATACGAGCAGTACTTC. Its translation is CASSLRQGIGYEQYF.

V and J are TRBV6-5 and TRBJ2-7; no definite D call. The CDR3 length is 14 residues. CDR1 MNHEY and CDR2 SVGAGI come from the germline V gene. V was pared by 4 bases and J by 6 bases, with 16 bases between. CDR3 region: CASSSLSQVTEQYF. The CDR3, as DNA: TGTGCCAGCAGTTCCCTGAGTCAGGTAACCGAGCAGTACTTC.

This chain uses TRBV20-1 with TRBJ2-4; TRBD2 matches at 8 bases. The CDR3 consists of 11 residues. The V segment lost 3 bases and the J segment 14 bases; nucleotides outside the gene matches: 6. CDR1 DFQATT and CDR2 SNEGSKA come from the germline V gene (reference sequence). Written as DNA, the CDR3 is TGCAGTGCTAGGGGGAGCGGGGGAGAGTACTTC. This codes for CSARGSGGEYF.

The chain is built from TRBV2 and TRBJ1-5, with TRBD1 matching over 9 bases. Per the germline V gene, CDR1 is SNHLY and CDR2 is FYNNEI. V shed 5 bases, J shed 13 bases, and the junction held 6 bases outside the gene matches. This CDR3 contains 12 residues. The CDR3 DNA is TGTGCCAGCAGTTATACAGGGGGCGCACAGCATTTT. This encodes CASSYTGGAQHF. Variable domain in full (rest from reference TRBV2 and TRBJ1-5): EPEVTQTPSHQVTQMGQEVILRCVPISNHLYFYWYRQILGQKVEFLVSFYNNEISEKSEIFDDQFSVERPDGSNFTLKIRSTKLEDSAMYFCASSYTGGAQHFGDGTRLSIL.

The rearrangement links TRBV7-9 to TRBJ1-1; no clear D gene. Trimming stripped 6 bases from V and 2 bases from J, with 7 bases between. Germline V gene lookup returns CDR1 SEHNR and CDR2 FQNEAQ (reference sequence). The CDR3 is 12 residues long. The CDR3 is CASSSSNTEAFF. DNA of the CDR3: TGTGCCAGCAGTTCCAGTAACACTGAAGCTTTCTTT. Complete variable domain (other parts from reference TRBV7-9 and TRBJ1-1): DTGVSQNPRHKITKRGQNVTFRCDPISEHNRLYWYRQTLGQGPEFLTYFQNEAQLEKSRLLSDRFSAERPKGSFSTLEIQRTEQGDSAMYLCASSSSNTEAFFGQGTRLTVV.

The CDR3 DNA sequence: TGCAGCATCAATACAGGGTCCTCCTACGAGCAGTACTTC. Translating gives CSINTGSSYEQYF. This chain links TRBV29-1 with TRBJ2-7; tentative D call: TRBD1 (6 bases). Trimming removed 8 bases from V and 0 bases from J, with 14 bases in between. Germline CDR1 reads SQVTM; CDR2 reads ANQGSEA. CDR3 size: 13 residues.

The chain is built from TRBV7-9 and TRBJ1-5, with TRBD1 identical over 10 bases. Germline CDR1 and CDR2: SEHNR and FQNEAQ (reference sequence). V lost 3 bases, J lost 6 bases, and 2 bases stayed unmatched. This CDR3 has 14 amino acids. CDR3 coding DNA: TGTGCCAGCAGCTTGGGGACAGGGGTTCAGCCCCAGCATTTT. Its translation is CASSLGTGVQPQHF.

The chain employs TRBV7-2 and TRBJ2-1; TRBD1 matches at 10 bases. The CDR3 is 15 amino acids. Germline loops: CDR1 SGHTA, CDR2 FQGNSA. V was pared by 3 bases and J by 4 bases, with 3 bases of the junction left unmatched. CDR3 amino acids: CASSFRQGAYNEQFF. CDR3 nucleotides: TGTGCCAGCAGCTTCCGACAGGGGGCTTACAATGAGCAGTTCTTC.

CDR3 amino acids: CASTSRQGNSPLHF. In nucleotides, the CDR3 is TGTGCCAGCACCTCCAGACAGGGCAATTCACCCCTCCACTTT. The chain couples TRBV2 to TRBJ1-6; 7 bases map to TRBD1. Germline trimming cut 7 bases from V and 7 bases from J; bases unmatched to any gene: 7. Germline CDR1 SNHLY, CDR2 FYNNEI. This CDR3 has 14 amino acids.

The chain joins TRBV9 to TRBJ1-2; D not resolved. The V and J ends lost 3 bases and 2 bases respectively, with 2 bases between them. The CDR3 has 11 amino acids. Germline V gene data show CDR1 as SGDLS and CDR2 as YYNGEE. As DNA, the CDR3 is TGTGCCAGCAGCGCGAACTATGGCTACACCTTC. As protein: CASSANYGYTF.

The chain combines TRBV29-1 with TRBJ2-2; TRBD1 might be the D (5 bases). Trimming left V 5 bases short and J 7 bases short, with 11 bases between. CDR1 and CDR2 (germline): SQVTM, ANQGSEA. This CDR3 contains 12 residues. Written as DNA, the CDR3 is TGCAGCGTTAGTGGGGCTGGCGGGGAGCTGTTTTTT. Its protein is CSVSGAGGELFF.

The CDR3 protein is CASSPQTVVNTIYF. DNA of the CDR3: TGTGCCAGCAGTCCACAGACAGTAGTAAACACCATATATTTT. The V call is TRBV2, the J call TRBJ1-3; TRBD1 might be the D (5 bases). The CDR3 extends over 14 amino acids. V was trimmed by 5 bases and J by 6 bases, leaving 14 bases between them. Germline V gene sequence: CDR1 SNHLY, CDR2 FYNNEI.

The CDR3 DNA is TGCGCCAGCAGCCAAGACGGGGTAAGGGGGGAGCAGTACTTC. It specifies CASSQDGVRGEQYF. V is TRBV4-3 and J is TRBJ2-7; weak D call: TRBD1 (6 bases). V was cut by 0 bases and J by 7 bases, with 13 bases left in between. There are 14 residues in the CDR3. Germline V gives CDR1 LGHNA, CDR2 YSLEER.

The chain combines TRBV6-5 with TRBJ2-5, with TRBD2 as a possible D gene (7 bases). The tail of the sequence fits TRBJ2-7 better, so the J call may be wrong. This CDR3 has 15 amino acids. Per the germline V gene, CDR1 is MNHEY and CDR2 is SVGAGI. CDR3 region: CASKRGVGGAYEQYF. The DNA of the CDR3 is TGTGCCAGCAAACGGGGGGTCGGGGGCGCCTACGAGCAGTACTTC.